Shown below are 6 T cell receptor beta chains from a single sample sequenced in a study of T-cell reconstitution after alpha-beta-depleted transplantation in children. Unique molecular identifiers were incorporated when the TCRbeta library was constructed. One entry per CDR3 protein, called by TCRdb with MiXCR from the PCR reads. The sample includes fewer than 3,000 distinct CDR3 sequences, less than 25% of them seen just once. Sequencing used PBMCs, mostly from graft donor cells, obtained 60 days after TCRalphabeta/CD19-depleted stem cell transplant. The receptors originated from a female patient aged 5 to 17 who had a stem cell transplant for acute lymphoblastic leukemia, so the T cells may come from the graft donor.

This clonotype was seen many times. The CDR3 protein is CASSQEVRGTATNEKLFF. In DNA form, the CDR3 reads TGTGCCAGCAGCCAAGAAGTCAGGGGGACTGCAACTAATGAAAAACTGTTTTTT. The chain couples TRBV4-2 to TRBJ1-4; 7 bases align to TRBD1. This CDR3 spans 18 amino acids. Germline CDR1 and CDR2: LGHNA and YNFKEQ. Losses at the gene ends were 0 bases for V and 0 bases for J; bases not matched to a gene: 7.

This clonotype was counted at least ten times. J is TRBJ1-5 and V is TRBV3-1, with D perhaps matching TRBD1 (5 bases). The CDR3 contains 15 residues. Trimming took off 4 bases at V and 4 bases at J, with 14 bases between the two ends. Germline values: CDR1 LGHDT, CDR2 YNNKEL (reference sequence). The CDR3 region is CASSPQPGGNQPQHF. The DNA for the CDR3 is TGTGCCAGCAGCCCCCAGCCCGGGGGAAATCAGCCCCAGCATTTT. Supplemented by reference TRBV3-1 and TRBJ1-5, the full variable domain reads DTAVSQTPKYLVTQMGNDKSIKCEQNLGHDTMYWYKQDSKKFLKIMFSYNNKELIINETVPNRFSPKSPDKAHLNLHINSLELGDSAVYFCASSPQPGGNQPQHFGDGTRLSIL.

This clonotype was recorded at least ten times. J is TRBJ2-7 and V is TRBV4-2, with D perhaps TRBD1 (6 bases). The germline V gene has CDR1 LGHNA and CDR2 YNFKEQ. The germline V and J ends were trimmed by 8 bases and 3 bases, with 14 bases remaining between them. The CDR3 contains 13 residues. CDR3 sequence: CASRGHGSYEQYF. Here the CDR3 DNA reads TGTGCCAGCCGGGGACACGGCAGCTACGAGCAGTACTTC.

Here the CDR3 DNA reads TGTGCCAGCAGCCCCCCCGCGGGAGGGTTAAATGAGCAGTTCTTC. Translating it yields CASSPPAGGLNEQFF. The rearrangement links TRBV6-1 to TRBJ2-1; TRBD2 aligns across 9 bases. CDR1 and CDR2 (germline): MNHNS, SASEGT. The CDR3 runs 15 residues. The ends lost 6 bases at V and 7 bases at J; junction bases unmatched: 10.

In its sample, this clonotype was seen many times. The chain links TRBV24-1 to TRBJ2-1; 10 nucleotides align to TRBD2. The CDR3 has 20 residues. V gave up 7 bases and J gave up 1 base; unmatched junction bases: 18. Germline lookup yields CDR1 KGHDR and CDR2 SFDVKD. This CDR3 is CATSPSAEGLAVMSYNEQFF. In DNA, the CDR3 is TGTGCCACCAGCCCATCAGCGGAAGGACTAGCGGTAATGTCCTACAATGAGCAGTTCTTC.

This clonotype was found many times. CDR3 region: CASSFSTGALTRYGYTF. The CDR3 DNA reads TGTGCCAGCAGTTTTTCGACAGGGGCCTTGACCCGGTATGGCTACACCTTC. V is TRBV27 and J is TRBJ1-2, with TRBD1 matching 8 bases. V shed 3 bases, J shed 5 bases, and the junction held 14 bases outside the gene matches. Germline lookup yields CDR1 MNHEY and CDR2 SMNVEV (reference sequence). The CDR3 length is 17 residues.